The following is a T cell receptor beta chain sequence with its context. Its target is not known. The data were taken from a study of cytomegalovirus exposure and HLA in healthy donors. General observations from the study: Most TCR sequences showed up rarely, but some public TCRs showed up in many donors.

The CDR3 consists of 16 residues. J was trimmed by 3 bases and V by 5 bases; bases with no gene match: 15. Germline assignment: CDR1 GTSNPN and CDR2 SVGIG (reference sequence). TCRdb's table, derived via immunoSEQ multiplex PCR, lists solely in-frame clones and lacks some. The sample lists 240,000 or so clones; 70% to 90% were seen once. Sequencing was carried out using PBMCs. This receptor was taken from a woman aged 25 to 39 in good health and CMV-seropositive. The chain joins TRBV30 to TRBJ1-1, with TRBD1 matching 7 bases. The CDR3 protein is CAWYPKPGQLDTEAFF. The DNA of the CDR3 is TGTGCCTGGTATCCAAAACCGGGACAGTTGGACACTGAAGCTTTCTTT.